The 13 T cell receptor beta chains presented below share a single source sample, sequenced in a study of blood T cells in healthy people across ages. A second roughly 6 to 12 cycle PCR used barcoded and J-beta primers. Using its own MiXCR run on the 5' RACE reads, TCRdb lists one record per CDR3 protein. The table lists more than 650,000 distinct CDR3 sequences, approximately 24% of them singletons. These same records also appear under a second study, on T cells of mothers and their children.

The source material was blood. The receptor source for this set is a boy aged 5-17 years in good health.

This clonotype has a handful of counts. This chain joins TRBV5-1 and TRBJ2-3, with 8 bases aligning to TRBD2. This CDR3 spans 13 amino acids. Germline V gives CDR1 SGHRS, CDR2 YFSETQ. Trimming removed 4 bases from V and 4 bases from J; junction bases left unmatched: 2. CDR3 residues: CASSAGGPDTQYF. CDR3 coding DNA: TGCGCCAGCAGCGCGGGGGGCCCAGATACGCAGTATTTT.

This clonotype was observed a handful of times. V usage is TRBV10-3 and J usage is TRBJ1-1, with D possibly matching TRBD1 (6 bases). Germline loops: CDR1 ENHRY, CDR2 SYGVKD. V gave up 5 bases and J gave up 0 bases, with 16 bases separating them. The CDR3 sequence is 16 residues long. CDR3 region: CAISSRTQGLNTEAFF. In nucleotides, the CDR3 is TGTGCCATCAGTTCCCGGACACAGGGATTGAACACTGAAGCTTTCTTT.

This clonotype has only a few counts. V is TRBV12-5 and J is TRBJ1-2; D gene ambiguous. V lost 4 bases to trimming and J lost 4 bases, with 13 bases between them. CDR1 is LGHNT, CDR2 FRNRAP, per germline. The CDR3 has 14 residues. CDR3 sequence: CASGYPGRAYGYTF. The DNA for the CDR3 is TGTGCTAGTGGTTACCCCGGCAGAGCCTATGGCTACACCTTC.

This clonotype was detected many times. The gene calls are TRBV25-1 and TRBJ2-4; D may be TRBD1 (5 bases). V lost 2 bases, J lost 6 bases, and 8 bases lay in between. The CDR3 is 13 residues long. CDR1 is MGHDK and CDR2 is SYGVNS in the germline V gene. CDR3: CASSENTGNIQYF. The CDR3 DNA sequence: TGTGCCAGCAGTGAAAATACAGGAAACATTCAGTACTTC.

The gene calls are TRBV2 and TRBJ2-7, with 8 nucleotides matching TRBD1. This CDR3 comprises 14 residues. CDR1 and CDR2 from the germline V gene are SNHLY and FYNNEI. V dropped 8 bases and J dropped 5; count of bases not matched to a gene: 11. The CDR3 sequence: CASRRDRHPNEQYF. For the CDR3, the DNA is TGTGCCAGCCGCCGGGACAGGCATCCGAACGAGCAGTACTTC.

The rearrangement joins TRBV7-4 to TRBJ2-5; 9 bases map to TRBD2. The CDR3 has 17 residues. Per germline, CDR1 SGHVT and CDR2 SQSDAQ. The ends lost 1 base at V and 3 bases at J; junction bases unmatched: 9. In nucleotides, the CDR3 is TGTGCCAGCAGCTTAGGGCCCCAGTCTAGCGGGGAAGAGACCCAGTACTTC. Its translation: CASSLGPQSSGEETQYF.

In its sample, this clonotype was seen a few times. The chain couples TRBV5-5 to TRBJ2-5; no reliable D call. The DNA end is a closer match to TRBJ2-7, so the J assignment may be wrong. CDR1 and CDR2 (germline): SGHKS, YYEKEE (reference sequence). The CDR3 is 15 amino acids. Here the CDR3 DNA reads TGTGCCAGCAGCTTCTCGAGGAGCCCCTTCTACGAGCAGTACTTC. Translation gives CASSFSRSPFYEQYF.

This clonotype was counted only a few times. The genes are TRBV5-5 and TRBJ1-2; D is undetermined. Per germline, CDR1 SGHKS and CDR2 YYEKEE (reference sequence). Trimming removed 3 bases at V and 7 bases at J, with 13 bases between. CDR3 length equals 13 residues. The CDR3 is CASSSGGGIGYTF. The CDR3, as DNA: TGTGCCAGCAGCTCGGGCGGTGGGATTGGCTACACCTTC.

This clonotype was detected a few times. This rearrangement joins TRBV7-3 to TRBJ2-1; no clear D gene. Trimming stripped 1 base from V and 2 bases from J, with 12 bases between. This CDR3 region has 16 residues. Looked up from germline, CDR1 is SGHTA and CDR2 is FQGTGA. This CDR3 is CASSLMSGLTYNEQFF. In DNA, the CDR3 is TGTGCCAGCAGCTTAATGTCGGGTTTAACCTACAATGAGCAGTTCTTC.

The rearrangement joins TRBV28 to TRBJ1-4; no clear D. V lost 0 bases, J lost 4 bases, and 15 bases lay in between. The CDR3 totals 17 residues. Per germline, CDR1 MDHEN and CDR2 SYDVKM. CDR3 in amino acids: CASSLWSGGDSNEKLFF. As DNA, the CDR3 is TGTGCCAGCAGTTTATGGTCCGGTGGGGATAGTAATGAAAAACTGTTTTTT.

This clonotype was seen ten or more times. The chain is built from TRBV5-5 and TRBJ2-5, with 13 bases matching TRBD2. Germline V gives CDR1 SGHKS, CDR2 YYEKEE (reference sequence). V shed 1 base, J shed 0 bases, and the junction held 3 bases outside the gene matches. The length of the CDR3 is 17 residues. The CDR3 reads CASSLRLAGGNQETQYF. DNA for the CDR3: TGTGCCAGCAGCTTGAGACTAGCGGGGGGCAACCAAGAGACCCAGTACTTC.

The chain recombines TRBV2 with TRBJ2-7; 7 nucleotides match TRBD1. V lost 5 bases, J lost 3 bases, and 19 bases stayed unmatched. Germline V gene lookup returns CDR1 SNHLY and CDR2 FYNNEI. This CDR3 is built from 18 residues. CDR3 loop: CASSLHRGPTSLSYEQYF. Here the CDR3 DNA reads TGTGCCAGCAGTCTGCACAGGGGTCCTACCTCCCTCAGCTACGAGCAGTACTTC. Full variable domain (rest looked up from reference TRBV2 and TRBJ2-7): EPEVTQTPSHQVTQMGQEVILRCVPISNHLYFYWYRQILGQKVEFLVSFYNNEISEKSEIFDDQFSVERPDGSNFTLKIRSTKLEDSAMYFCASSLHRGPTSLSYEQYFGPGTRLTVT.

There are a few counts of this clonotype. As DNA, the CDR3 is TGTGCCAGCAGCTGGGACAGGGGGCGCACCGGGGAGCTGTTTTTT. It codes for CASSWDRGRTGELFF. The chain employs TRBV7-9 and TRBJ2-2, with TRBD1 identical over 12 bases. CDR1 SEHNR and CDR2 FQNEAQ come from the germline V gene (reference sequence). After removal of 4 bases from V and 4 bases from J, the junction contained 1 base not matched to a gene. The CDR3 contains 15 residues.